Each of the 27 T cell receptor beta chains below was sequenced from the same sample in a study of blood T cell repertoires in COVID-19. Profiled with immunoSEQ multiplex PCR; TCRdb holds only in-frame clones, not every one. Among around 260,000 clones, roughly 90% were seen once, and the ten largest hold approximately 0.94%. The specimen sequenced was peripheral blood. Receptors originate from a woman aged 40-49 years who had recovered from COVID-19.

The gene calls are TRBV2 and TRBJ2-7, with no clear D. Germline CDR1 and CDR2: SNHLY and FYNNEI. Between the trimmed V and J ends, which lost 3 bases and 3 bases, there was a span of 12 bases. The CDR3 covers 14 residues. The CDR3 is CASSEGEQIYEQYF. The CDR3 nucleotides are TGTGCCAGCAGTGAGGGCGAGCAGATCTACGAGCAGTACTTC.

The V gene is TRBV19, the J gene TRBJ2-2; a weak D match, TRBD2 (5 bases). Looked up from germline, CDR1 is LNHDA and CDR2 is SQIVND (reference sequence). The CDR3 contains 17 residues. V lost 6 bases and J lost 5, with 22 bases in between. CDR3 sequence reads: CASRLALGPGWTGELFF. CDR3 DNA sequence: TGTGCCAGTAGATTGGCTTTAGGACCGGGGTGGACCGGGGAGCTGTTTTTT. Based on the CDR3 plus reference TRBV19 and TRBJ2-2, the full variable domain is DGGITQSPKYLFRKEGQNVTLSCEQNLNHDAMYWYRQDPGQGLRLIYYSQIVNDFQKGDIAEGYSVSREKKESFPLTVTSAQKNPTAFYLCASRLALGPGWTGELFFGEGSRLTVL.

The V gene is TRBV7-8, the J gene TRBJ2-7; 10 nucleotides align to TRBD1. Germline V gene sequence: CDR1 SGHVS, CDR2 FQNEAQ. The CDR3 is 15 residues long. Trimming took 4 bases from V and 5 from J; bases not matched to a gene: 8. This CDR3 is CASSYRTGTGDEQYF. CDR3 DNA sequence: TGTGCCAGCAGCTACCGTACCGGGACAGGGGACGAGCAGTACTTC.

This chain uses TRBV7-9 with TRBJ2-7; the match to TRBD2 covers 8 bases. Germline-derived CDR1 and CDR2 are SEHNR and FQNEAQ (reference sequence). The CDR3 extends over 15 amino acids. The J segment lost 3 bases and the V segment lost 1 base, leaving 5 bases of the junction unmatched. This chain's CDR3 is CASSLEPAGVYEQYF. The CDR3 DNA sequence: TGTGCCAGCAGCTTAGAGCCAGCGGGGGTCTACGAGCAGTACTTC.

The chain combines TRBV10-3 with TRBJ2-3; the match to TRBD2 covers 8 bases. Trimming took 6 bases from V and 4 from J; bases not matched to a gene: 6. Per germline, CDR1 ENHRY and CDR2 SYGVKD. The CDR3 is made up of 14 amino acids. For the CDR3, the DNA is TGTGCCATCAGACCGGGACTAGGTGCAGATACGCAGTATTTT. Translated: CAIRPGLGADTQYF.

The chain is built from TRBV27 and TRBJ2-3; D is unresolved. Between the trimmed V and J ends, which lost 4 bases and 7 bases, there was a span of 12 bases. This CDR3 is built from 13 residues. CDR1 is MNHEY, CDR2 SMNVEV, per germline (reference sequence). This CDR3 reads CASSYTPANTQYF. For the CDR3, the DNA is TGTGCCAGCAGTTACACCCCCGCAAATACGCAGTATTTT.

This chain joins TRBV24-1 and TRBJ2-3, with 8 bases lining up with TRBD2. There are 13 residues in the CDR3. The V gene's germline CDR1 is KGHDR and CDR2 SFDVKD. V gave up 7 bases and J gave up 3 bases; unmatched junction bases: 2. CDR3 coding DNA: TGTGCCACCAGGACTAGCGCGACAGATACGCAGTATTTT. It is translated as CATRTSATDTQYF.

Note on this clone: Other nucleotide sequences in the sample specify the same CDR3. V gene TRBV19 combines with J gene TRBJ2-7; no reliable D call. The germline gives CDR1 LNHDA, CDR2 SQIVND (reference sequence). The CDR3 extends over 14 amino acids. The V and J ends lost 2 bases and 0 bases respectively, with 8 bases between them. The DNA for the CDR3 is TGTGCCAGTAGTATACAGCGCGGCTCCTACGAGCAGTACTTC. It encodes CASSIQRGSYEQYF.

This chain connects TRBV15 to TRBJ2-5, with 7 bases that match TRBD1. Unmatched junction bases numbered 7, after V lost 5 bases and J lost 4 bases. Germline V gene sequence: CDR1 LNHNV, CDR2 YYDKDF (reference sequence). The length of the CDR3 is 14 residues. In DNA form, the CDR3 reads TGTGCCACCAGCCTCAGGGGGAACCGAGAGACCCAGTACTTC. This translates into CATSLRGNRETQYF. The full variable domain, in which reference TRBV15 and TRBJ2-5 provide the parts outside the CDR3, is DAMVIQNPRYQVTQFGKPVTLSCSQTLNHNVMYWYQQKSSQAPKLLFHYYDKDFNNEADTPDNFQSRRPNTSFCFLDIRSPGLGDTAMYLCATSLRGNRETQYFGPGTRLLVL.

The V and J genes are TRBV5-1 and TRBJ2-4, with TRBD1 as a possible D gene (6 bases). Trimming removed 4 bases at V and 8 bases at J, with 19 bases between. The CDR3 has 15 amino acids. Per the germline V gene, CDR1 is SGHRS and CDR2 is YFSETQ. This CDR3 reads CASSATSGAWDIQYF. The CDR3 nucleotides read TGCGCCAGCAGCGCTACCTCAGGGGCTTGGGACATTCAGTACTTC.

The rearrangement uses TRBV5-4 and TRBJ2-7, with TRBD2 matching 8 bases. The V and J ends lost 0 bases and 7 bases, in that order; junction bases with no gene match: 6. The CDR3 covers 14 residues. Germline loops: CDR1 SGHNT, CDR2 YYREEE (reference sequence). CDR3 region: CASSLDGRGREQYF. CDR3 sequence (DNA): TGTGCCAGCAGCTTGGACGGGAGGGGACGTGAGCAGTACTTC. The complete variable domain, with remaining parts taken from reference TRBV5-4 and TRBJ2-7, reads ETGVTQSPTHLIKTRGQQVTLRCSSQSGHNTVSWYQQALGQGPQFIFQYYREEENGRGNFPPRFSGLQFPNYSSELNVNALELDDSALYLCASSLDGRGREQYFGPGTRLTVT.

The CDR3 here is CASSSATGGNQPQHF. Written as DNA, the CDR3 is TGTGCCAGCAGCTCGGCGACAGGGGGCAATCAGCCCCAGCATTTT. The chain carries TRBV7-2 and TRBJ1-5, with 8 bases lining up with TRBD1. J lost 2 bases, V lost 4 bases, and 4 bases had no gene match. The germline V gene has CDR1 SGHTA and CDR2 FQGNSA. The CDR3 sequence is 15 residues long.

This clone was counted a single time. CDR3 nucleotides: TGTGCCTGGAGTTGGCTAGCGGTCTACAATGAGCAGTTCTTC. This translates into CAWSWLAVYNEQFF. The V gene is TRBV30, the J gene TRBJ2-1; the match to TRBD2 covers 7 bases. Looked up from germline, CDR1 is GTSNPN and CDR2 is SVGIG (reference sequence). The CDR3 has 14 residues. V dropped 2 bases and J dropped 3; count of bases not matched to a gene: 4. The whole variable domain, filled in from reference TRBV30 and TRBJ2-1, reads SQTIHQWPATLVQPVGSPLSLECTVEGTSNPNLYWYRQAAGRGLQLLFYSVGIGQISSEVPQNLSASRPQDRQFILSSKKLLLSDSGFYLCAWSWLAVYNEQFFGPGTRLTVL.

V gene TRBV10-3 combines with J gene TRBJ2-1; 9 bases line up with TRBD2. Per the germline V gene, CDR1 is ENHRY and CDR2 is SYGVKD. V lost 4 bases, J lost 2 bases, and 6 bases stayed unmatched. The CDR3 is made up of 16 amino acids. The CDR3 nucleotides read TGTGCCATCAGTGGTTCGACTAGCGGCACCTACAATGAGCAGTTCTTC. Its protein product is CAISGSTSGTYNEQFF.

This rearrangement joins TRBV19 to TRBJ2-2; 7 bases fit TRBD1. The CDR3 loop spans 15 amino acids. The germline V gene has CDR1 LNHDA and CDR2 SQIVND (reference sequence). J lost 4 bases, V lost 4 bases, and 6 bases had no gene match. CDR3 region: CASSRGQTFTGELFF. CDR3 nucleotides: TGTGCCAGTAGTAGGGGACAGACTTTCACCGGGGAGCTGTTTTTT.

The CDR3 loop is CSASPLDQPQHF. CDR3 bases: TGCAGTGCTAGTCCCCTCGATCAGCCCCAGCATTTT. The chain links TRBV20-1 to TRBJ1-5, with D unclear. There are 12 residues in the CDR3. V lost 3 bases to trimming and J lost 5 bases, with 8 bases between them. The V gene's germline CDR1 is DFQATT and CDR2 SNEGSKA (reference sequence).

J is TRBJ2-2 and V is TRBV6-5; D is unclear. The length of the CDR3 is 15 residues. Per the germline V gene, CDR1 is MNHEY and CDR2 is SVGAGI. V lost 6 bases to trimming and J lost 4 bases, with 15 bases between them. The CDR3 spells CASSPQRWSTGELFF. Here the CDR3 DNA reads TGTGCCAGCAGCCCGCAGAGGTGGAGCACCGGGGAGCTGTTTTTT.

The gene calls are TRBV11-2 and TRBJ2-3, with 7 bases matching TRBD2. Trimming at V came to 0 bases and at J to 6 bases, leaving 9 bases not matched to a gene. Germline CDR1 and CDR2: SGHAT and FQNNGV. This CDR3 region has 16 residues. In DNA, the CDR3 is TGTGCCAGCAGCTTAGATCCGGCGGGAGTACGTGATACGCAGTATTTT. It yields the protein CASSLDPAGVRDTQYF.

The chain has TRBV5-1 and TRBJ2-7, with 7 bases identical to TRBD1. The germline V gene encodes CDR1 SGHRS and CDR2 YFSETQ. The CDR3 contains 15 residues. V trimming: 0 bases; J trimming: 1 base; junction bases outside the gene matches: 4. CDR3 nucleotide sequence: TGCGCCAGCAGCTTGGGGGACAGCTTATCCTACGAGCAGTACTTC. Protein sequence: CASSLGDSLSYEQYF.

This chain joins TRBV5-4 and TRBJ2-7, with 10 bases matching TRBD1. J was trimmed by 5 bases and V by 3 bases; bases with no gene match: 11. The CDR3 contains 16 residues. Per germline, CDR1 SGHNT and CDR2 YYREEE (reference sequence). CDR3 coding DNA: TGTGCCAGCAGCTCCCGGGACAGGGGACTACTGGACGAGCAGTACTTC. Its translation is CASSSRDRGLLDEQYF.

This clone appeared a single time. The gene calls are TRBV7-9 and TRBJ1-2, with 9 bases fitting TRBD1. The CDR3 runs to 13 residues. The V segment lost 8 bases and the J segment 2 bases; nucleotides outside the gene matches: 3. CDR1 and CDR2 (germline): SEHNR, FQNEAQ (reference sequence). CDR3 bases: TGTGCCAGCCACAGGGGGCAGAACTATGGCTACACCTTC. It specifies CASHRGQNYGYTF.

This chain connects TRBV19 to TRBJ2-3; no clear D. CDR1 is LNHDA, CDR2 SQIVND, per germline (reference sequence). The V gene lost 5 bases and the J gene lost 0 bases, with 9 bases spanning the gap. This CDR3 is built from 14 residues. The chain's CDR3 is CASSVQSSTDTQYF. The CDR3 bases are TGTGCCAGTAGTGTCCAGTCTAGCACAGATACGCAGTATTTT.

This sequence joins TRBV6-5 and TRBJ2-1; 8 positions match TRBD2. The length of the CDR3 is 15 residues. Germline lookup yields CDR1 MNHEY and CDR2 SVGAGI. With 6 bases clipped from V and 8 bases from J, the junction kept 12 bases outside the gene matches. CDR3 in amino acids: CASSSLVSGNHEQFF. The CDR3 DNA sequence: TGTGCCAGCAGCTCGTTGGTTAGCGGGAACCATGAGCAGTTCTTC.

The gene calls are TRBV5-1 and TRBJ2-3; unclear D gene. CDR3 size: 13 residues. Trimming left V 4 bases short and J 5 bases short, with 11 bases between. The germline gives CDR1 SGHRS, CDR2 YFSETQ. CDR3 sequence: CASSLDQRDTQYF. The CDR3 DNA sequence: TGCGCCAGCAGCCTGGACCAGCGAGATACGCAGTATTTT. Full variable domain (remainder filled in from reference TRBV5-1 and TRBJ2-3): KAGVTQTPRYLIKTRGQQVTLSCSPISGHRSVSWYQQTPGQGLQFLFEYFSETQRNKGNFPGRFSGRQFSNSRSEMNVSTLELGDSALYLCASSLDQRDTQYFGPGTRLTVL.

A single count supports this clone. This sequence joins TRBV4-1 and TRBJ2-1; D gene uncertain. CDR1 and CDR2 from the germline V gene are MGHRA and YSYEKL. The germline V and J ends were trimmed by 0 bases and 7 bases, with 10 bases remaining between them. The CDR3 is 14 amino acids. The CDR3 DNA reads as TGCGCCAGCAGCCAAGATCAGGCACCTAATGAGCAGTTCTTC. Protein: CASSQDQAPNEQFF.

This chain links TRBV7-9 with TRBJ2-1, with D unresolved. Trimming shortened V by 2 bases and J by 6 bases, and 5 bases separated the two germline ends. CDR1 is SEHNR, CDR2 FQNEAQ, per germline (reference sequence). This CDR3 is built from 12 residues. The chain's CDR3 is CASSLFINEQFF. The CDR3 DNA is TGTGCCAGCAGCTTATTTATCAATGAGCAGTTCTTC.

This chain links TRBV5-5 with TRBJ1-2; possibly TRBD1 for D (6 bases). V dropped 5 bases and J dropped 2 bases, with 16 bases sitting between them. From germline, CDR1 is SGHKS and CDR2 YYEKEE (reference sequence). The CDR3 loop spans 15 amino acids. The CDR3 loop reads CASSVGGPGNYGYTF. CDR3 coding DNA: TGTGCCAGCAGTGTGGGGGGGCCAGGGAACTATGGCTACACCTTC.